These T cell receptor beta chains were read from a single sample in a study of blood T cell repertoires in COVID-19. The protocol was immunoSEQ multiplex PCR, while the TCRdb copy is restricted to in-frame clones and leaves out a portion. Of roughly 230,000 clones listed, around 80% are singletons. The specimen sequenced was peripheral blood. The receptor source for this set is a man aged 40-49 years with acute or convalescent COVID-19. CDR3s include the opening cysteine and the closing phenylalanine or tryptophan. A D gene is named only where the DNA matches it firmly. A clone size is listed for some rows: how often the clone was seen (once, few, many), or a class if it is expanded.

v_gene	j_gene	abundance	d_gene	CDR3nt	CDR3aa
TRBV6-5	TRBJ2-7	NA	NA	TGTGCCAGCAGTTACTCAGCGGCTAGGCCTGGCGAGCAGTACTTC	CASSYSAARPGEQYF
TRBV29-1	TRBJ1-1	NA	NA	TGCAGCTCCTACAGGGCGGCGAACACTGAAGCTTTCTTT	CSSYRAANTEAFF
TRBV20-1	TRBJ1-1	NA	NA	TGCAGTGTCAACAGTAACACTGAAGCTTTCTTT	CSVNSNTEAFF
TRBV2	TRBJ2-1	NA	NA	TGTGCCAGCAGTGAAGAAGGGGTGGCGGCCTCCTACAATGAGCAGTTCTTC	CASSEEGVAASYNEQFF
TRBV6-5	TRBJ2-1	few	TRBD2	TGTGCCAGCAGTTACTCGTTCGGGAGGGGGGAGCAGTTCTTC	CASSYSFGRGEQFF
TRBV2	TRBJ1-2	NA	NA	TGTGCCAGCTTACCGGACAGCTCCTATTCTACTAACTATGGCTACACCTTC	CASLPDSSYSTNYGYTF
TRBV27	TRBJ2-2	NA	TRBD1	TGTGCCAGCAGTTTAGACAGGGGAGGTAACACCGGGGAGCTGTTTTTT	CASSLDRGGNTGELFF
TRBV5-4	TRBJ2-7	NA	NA	TGTGCCAGCAGACTGGACAGCTACGAGCAGTACTTC	CASRLDSYEQYF
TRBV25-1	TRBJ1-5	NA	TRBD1	TGTGCCAGCAGTGAAACAGGGGGTTTTAATCAGCCCCAGCATTTT	CASSETGGFNQPQHF
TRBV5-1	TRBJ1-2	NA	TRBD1	TGCGCCAGCAGCTCCGGACAGGGGCAAAACTATGGCTACACCTTC	CASSSGQGQNYGYTF
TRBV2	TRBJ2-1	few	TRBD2	TGTGCCAGCAGTGATGCTAGCGGGGGACACAATGAGCAGTTCTTC	CASSDASGGHNEQFF
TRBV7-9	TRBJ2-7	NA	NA	TGTGCCAGCAGCCTCGGGTCGAACGCGAGGGAGCAGTACTTC	CASSLGSNAREQYF
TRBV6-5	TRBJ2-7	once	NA	TGTGCCAGCAGCCCACGGACGGGGGTTGAAAAGCAGTACTTC	CASSPRTGVEKQYF
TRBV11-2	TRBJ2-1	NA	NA	TGTGCCAGCAGCTTTTCGGTCGATGAGCAGTTCTTC	CASSFSVDEQFF
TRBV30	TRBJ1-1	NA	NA	TGTGCCTGTTTGCGGGGAAGTGGCACTGAAGCTTTCTTT	CACLRGSGTEAFF
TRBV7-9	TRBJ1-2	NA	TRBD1	TGTGCCAGCAGCTTATGGAAAACAGGGGCGATTGGGCATGGCTACACCTTC	CASSLWKTGAIGHGYTF
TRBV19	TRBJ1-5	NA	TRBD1	TGTGCCAGTAGTTTAAGGAGACAGGGGGGCTACAATCAGCCCCAGCATTTT	CASSLRRQGGYNQPQHF
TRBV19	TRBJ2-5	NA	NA	TGTGCCAGTAGTGCCAGGGGAAGGGAGACCCAGTACTTC	CASSARGRETQYF
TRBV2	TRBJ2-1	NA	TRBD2	TGTGCCAGCAGTGGGCTAGCGGGAATCGATGAGCAGTTCTTC	CASSGLAGIDEQFF
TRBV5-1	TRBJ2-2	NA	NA	TGCGCCAGCAGCCTCCTACTAGGCGGGACTAACACCGGGGAGCTGTTTTTT	CASSLLLGGTNTGELFF
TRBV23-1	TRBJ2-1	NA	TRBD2	TGCGCCAGCAGTCAATTAGCGGGAGTAAACAATGAGCAGTTCTTC	CASSQLAGVNNEQFF
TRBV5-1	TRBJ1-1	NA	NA	TGCGCCAGCAGCTTCGAACAGAACACTGAAGCTTTCTTT	CASSFEQNTEAFF
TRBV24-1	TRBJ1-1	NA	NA	TGTGCCACCAGTGATCTCCAGGGGATTATGAACACTGAAGCTTTCTTT	CATSDLQGIMNTEAFF
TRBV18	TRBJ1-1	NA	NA	TGTGCCAGCTCACCAGGACTTTTGAACACTGAAGCTTTCTTT	CASSPGLLNTEAFF
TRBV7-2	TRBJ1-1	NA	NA	TGTGCCAGCAGCCAAAACAGGGCCCAGCTATTCACTGAAGCTTTCTTT	CASSQNRAQLFTEAFF
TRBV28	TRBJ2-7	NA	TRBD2	TGTGCCAGCATCACAGCTGGGGCTAGCGGGAGTTACGAGCAGTACTTC	CASITAGASGSYEQYF
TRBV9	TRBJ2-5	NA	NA	TGTGCCAGCAGCCCGAACCCGGCGGGGACGGTGGGGCAAGAGACCCAGTACTTC	CASSPNPAGTVGQETQYF
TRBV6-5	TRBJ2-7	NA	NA	TGTGCCACAAAGAGGGGGAACCACGAGCAGTACTTC	CATKRGNHEQYF